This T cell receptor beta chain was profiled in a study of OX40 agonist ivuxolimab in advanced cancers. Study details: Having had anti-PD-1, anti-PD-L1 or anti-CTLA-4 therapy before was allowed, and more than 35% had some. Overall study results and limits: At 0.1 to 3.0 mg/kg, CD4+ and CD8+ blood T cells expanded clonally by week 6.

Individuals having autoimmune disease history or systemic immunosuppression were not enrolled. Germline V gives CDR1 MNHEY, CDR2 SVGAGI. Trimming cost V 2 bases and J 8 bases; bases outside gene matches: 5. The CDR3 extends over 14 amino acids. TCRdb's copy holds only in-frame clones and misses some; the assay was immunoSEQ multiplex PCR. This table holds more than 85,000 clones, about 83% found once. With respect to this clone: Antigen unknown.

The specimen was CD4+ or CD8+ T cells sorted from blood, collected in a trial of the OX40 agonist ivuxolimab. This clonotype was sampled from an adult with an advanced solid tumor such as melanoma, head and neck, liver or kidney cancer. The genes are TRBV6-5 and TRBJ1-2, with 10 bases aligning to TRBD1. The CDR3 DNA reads TGTGCCAGCAGTTACCGGGACAGGGGACGCGGCTACACCTTC. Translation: CASSYRDRGRGYTF.